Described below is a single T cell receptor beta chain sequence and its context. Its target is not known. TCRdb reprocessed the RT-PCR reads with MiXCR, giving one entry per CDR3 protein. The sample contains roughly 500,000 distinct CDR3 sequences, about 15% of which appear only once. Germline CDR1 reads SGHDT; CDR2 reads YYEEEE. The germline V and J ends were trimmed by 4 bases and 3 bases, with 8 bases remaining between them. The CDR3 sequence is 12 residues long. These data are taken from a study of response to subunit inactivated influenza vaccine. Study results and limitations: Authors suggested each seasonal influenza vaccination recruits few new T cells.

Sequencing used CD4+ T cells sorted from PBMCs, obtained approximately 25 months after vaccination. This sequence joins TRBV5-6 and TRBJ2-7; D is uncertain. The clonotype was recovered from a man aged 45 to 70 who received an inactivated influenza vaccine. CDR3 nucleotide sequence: TGTGCCAGCAGCCCACGCCGCTACGAGCAGTACTTC. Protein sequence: CASSPRRYEQYF.